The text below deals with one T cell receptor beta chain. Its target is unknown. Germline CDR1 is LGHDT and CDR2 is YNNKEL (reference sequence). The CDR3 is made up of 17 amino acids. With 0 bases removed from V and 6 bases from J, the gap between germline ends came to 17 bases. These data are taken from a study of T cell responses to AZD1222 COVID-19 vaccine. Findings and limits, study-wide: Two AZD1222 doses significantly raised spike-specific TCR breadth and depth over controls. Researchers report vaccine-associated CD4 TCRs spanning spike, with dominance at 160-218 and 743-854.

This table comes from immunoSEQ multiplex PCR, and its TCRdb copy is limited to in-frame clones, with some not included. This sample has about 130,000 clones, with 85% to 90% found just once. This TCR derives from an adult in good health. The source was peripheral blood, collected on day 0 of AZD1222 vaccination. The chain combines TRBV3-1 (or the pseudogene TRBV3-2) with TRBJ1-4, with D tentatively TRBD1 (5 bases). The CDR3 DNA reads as TGTGCCAGCAGCCAAGATGGCAGGGTCGGCGGGGATGAAAAACTGTTTTTT. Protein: CASSQDGRVGGDEKLFF.